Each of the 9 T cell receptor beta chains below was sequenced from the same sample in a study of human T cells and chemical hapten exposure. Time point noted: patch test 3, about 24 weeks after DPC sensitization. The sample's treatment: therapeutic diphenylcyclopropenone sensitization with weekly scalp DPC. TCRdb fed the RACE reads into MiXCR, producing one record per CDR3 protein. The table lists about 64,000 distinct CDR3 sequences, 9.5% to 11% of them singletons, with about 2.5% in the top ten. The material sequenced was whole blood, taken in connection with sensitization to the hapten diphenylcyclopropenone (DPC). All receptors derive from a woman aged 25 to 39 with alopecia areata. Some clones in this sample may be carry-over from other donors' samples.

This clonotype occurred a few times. CDR3 DNA: TGTGCCAGCTACGGAAACACCATATATTTT. This sequence encodes CASYGNTIYF. V and J are TRBV12-3 or TRBV12-4 and TRBJ1-3; D unclear. CDR3 length: 10 residues. Deletions cut 8 bases from V and 4 bases from J, with 3 bases between.

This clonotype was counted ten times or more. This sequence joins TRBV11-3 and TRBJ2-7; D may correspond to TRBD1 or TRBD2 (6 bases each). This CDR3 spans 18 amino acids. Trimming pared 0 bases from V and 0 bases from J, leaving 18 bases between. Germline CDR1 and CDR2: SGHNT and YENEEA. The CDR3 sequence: CASSLDQGGTGSSYEQYF. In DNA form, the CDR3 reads TGTGCCAGCAGCTTAGATCAAGGGGGGACCGGCAGCTCCTACGAGCAGTACTTC.

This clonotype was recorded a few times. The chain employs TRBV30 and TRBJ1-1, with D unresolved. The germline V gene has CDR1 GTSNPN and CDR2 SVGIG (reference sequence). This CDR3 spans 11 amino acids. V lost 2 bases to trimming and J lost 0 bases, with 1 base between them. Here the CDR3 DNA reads TGTGCCTGGAGTTTGAACACTGAAGCTTTCTTT. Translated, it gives CAWSLNTEAFF.

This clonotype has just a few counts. This chain's CDR3 is CASRNGGGTEAFF. Written as DNA, the CDR3 is TGTGCCAGCAGAAACGGGGGGGGCACTGAAGCTTTCTTT. The chain has TRBV6-2 or TRBV6-3 and TRBJ1-1; the D gene is possibly TRBD1 (5 bases). Per germline, CDR1 MNHEY and CDR2 SVGEGT. The V end lost 6 bases, the J end lost 4 bases, and 12 bases lay between the germline ends. The CDR3 length is 13 residues.

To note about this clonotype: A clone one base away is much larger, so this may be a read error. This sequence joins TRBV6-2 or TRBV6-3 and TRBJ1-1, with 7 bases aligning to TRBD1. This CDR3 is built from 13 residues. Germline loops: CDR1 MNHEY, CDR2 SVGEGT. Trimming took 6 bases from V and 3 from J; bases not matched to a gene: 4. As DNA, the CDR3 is TGTGCCAGCAGACCCGACAGGGACACTGAAGCTTTCTTT. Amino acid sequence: CASRPDRDTEAFF.

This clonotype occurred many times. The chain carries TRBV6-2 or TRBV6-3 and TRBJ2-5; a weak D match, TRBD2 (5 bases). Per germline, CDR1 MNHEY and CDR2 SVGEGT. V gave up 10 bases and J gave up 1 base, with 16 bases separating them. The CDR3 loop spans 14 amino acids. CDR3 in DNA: TGTGCCACCTCGAAACGGACTCCCCAAGAGACCCAGTACTTC. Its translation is CATSKRTPQETQYF.

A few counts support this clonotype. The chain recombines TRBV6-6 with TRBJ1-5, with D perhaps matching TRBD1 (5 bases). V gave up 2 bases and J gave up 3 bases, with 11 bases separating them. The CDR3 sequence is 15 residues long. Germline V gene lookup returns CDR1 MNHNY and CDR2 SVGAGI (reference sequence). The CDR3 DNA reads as TGTGCCAGCAGTTACGGGGCAGGGATCAATCAGCCCCAGCATTTT. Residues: CASSYGAGINQPQHF.

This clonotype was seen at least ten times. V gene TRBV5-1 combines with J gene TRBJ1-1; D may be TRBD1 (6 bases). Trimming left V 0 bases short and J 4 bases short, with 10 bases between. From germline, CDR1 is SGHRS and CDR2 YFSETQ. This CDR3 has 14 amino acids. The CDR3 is CASSLAGGPTEAFF. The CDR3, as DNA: TGCGCCAGCAGCTTGGCCGGGGGGCCCACTGAAGCTTTCTTT. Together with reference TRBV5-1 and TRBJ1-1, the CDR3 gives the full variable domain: KAGVTQTPRYLIKTRGQQVTLSCSPISGHRSVSWYQQTPGQGLQFLFEYFSETQRNKGNFPGRFSGRQFSNSRSEMNVSTLELGDSALYLCASSLAGGPTEAFFGQGTRLTVV.

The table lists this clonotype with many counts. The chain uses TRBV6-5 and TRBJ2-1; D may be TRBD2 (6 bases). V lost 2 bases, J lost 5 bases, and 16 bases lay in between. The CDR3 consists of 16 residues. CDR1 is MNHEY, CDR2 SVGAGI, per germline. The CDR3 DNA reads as TGTGCCAGCAGTTACCCGGAGCGTCGCGGGAACAATGAGCAGTTCTTC. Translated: CASSYPERRGNNEQFF.